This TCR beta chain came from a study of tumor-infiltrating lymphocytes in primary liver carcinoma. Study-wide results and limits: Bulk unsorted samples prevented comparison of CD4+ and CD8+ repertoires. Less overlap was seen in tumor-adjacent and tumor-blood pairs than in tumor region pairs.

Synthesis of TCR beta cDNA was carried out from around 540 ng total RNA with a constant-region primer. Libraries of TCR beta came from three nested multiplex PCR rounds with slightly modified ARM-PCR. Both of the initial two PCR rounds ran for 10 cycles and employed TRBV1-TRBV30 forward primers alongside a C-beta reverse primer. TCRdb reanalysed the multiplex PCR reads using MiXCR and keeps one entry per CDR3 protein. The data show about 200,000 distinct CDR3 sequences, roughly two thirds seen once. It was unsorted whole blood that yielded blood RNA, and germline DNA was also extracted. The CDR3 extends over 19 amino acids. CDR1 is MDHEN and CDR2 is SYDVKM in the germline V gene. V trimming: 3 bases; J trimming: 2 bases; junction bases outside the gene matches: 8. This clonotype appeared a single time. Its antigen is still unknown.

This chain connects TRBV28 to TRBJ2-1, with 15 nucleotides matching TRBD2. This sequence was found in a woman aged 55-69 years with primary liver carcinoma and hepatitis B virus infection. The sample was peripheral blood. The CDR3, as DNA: TGTGCCAGCAGTTTCAGCCGGACTAGCGGGAGGGCCACCTACAATGAGCAGTTCTTC. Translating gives CASSFSRTSGRATYNEQFF.